This TCR beta chain was profiled in a study of shared clonotypes between healthy human individuals (dated by TCRdb to the early 2020s). Concerning the study at large: The cohort included three men and two women between 18 and 49 years of age. To increase sequencing depth and limit assay-specific biases, different laboratories used diverse techniques to prepare libraries and sequence TCR repertoires. Per donor, leukapheresis produced somewhere between about 0.9 and 9 billion PBMCs. To estimate repertoire size and how much clonotype sharing occurs between individuals, the study deeply sequenced the blood TCR repertoires of about five healthy adults. For each donor, CD4 naive and CD4 memory were each run on three plates, CD8 naive on two plates, and CD8 memory on one plate.

Donors were healthy HIV-negative adults with no recently reported acute infections or vaccinations. Every donor was a Caucasian adult living in Nashville, Tennessee, USA. Magnetic negative selection was used to enrich CD4+ T cells, after which naive cells were positively selected on CD45RA and the negative fraction became the memory subset. After blood collection by leukapheresis, PBMCs were isolated using Ficoll-Histopaque density gradient centrifugation and then cryopreserved in the vapor phase of liquid nitrogen. Analytical flow cytometry was used to check the purity and quantity of every magnetically sorted T cell population. Genomic DNA was isolated from every sorted fraction and measured by UV absorbance on a Nanodrop 2000c. Using the deep immunoSEQ assay, multiplex PCR amplified TCR CDR3 regions from genomic DNA. Genomic DNA extracted from each cell subset was distributed evenly over all wells of several immunoSEQ 96-well plates, and each plate served as one replicate. For sorted subsets, approximately 190 ng genomic DNA, equal to 25,000 to 35,000 T cell genomes, was loaded into each replicate PCR. The purified libraries were quantified using a Qubit 3.0 fluorometer, sized with a Bioanalyzer 2100, and then quantified again using the KAPA Library Quantification kit. Every immunoSEQ 96-well plate was sequenced on a dedicated single-read 150-cycle Illumina NextSeq 550 flow cell. As for the authors' bioinformatics: Because only junctional sequences without quality scores were contained in the immunoSEQ output, filtering matching that applied to full-length reads could not be performed. Sequences were annotated with PyIR, a Python wrapper for IgBLAST v1.9, and V/J genes and CDR3 were assigned using IMGT germline references. Reads were filtered out if the reads had weak V/J assignments (E-value above 1e-6), no CDR3, stop codons, out-of-frame junctions, or ambiguous translated residues. V3J clonotypes were defined as sequences sharing an identical inferred V gene, J gene, and CDR3 amino acid sequence. Percentage overlap between repertoires was calculated by dividing the number of shared unique clonotypes by the size of the smaller repertoire. Repertoire richness was assessed with RTK rarefaction, the Chao1 estimator, and Recon v2.1 estimates of unobserved clonotypes. Generation probabilities for all TCRbeta clonotypes obtained by the gDNA method from a handful of donors were computed using OLGA. In its TCRdb copy, this immuneACCESS table keeps in-frame sequences only and misses some clones. Where compared with another copy, unresolved V genes explain less than half of these, and the others have no known cause. V, J and clone size are taken as reported in that table, and D and trimming were inferred from the DNA itself. This sample is represented by just over 2,000,000 clones; 95% of them were singletons. In total, the top ten clones hold more than 0.1% of the sample.

Between the V and J ends, shortened by 2 bases and 0 bases respectively, the junction contains 6 bases. The cysteine opens and the phenylalanine closes a CDR3 of 15 amino acids. Only CDR3 DNA is held: 45 bases, read in frame from base 1. The germline V gene encodes CDR1 SGHDT and CDR2 YYEEEE. With respect to this clone: No cognate antigen has been identified for it. Base qualities were left out, and no much larger clone turns up one base away.

Overall results and qualifications from the work: Across four donors, roughly 5.1% of naive CD4, more than 3% of naive CD8, about 2% of memory CD4, and under 0.45% of memory CD8 clonotypes were shared. Higher generation probabilities were observed for clonotypes shared by all four sorted-subset donors than for non-shared clonotypes. Sampling was restricted to blood, and TCR repertoires in tissues likely differ from the TCR repertoires found in blood. Larger estimated clonotype richness was generally found for naive subsets than for memory subsets. Based on pairwise subsampling, the degree of clonotype sharing among donors was expected to be affected by sequencing depth. Rarefaction of sorted-subset datasets indicated incomplete sequencing despite the large sequencing depth. The genetic and exposure-history diversity represented was limited by the small number of donors.

The chain employs TRBV5-6 and TRBJ1-6, with a tentative D gene TRBD1 over 5 matching bases. This receptor was identified in a man aged 18 to 35 in good health. The sequenced sample consisted of naive CD4+ T cells sorted from blood. The cell subset or site label corresponds to: CD45RA+ positively selected. The DNA is as follows: TGTGCCAGCAGCTTCCAGGGCTCCTATAATTCACCCCTCCACTTT. This translates into CASSFQGSYNSPLHF. The CDR3 plus the reference TRBV5-6 and TRBJ1-6 genes for the other parts give the full variable domain: DAGVTQSPTHLIKTRGQQVTLRCSPKSGHDTVSWYQQALGQGPQFIFQYYEEEERQRGNFPDRFSGHQFPNYSSELNVNALLLGDSALYLCASSFQGSYNSPLHFGNGTRLTVT.